This TCR beta chain was captured by sequencing in a study of blood T cell repertoires in COVID-19. Across the whole study: Researchers got acute and convalescent COVID-19 samples from the United States, Italy and Spain. T cells, B-cell-depleted T cells, or PBMCs supplied cDNA or gDNA.

The CDR3 has 15 residues. Between the trimmed V and J ends, which lost 4 bases and 5 bases, there was a span of 14 bases. In germline, CDR1 is MGHDK, CDR2 SYGVNS. In the study's own analysis: Using reference gene primer amplification, nucleated cell counts were estimated. The table came from immunoSEQ multiplex PCR; TCRdb's copy has only in-frame clones and leaves some out. V, J and clone size are taken as reported in that table, and D and trimming were inferred from the DNA itself. The profile shows approximately 44,000 clones, more than 70% of them singletons. This receptor was identified in an elderly woman with acute or convalescent COVID-19. The gene calls are TRBV25-1 and TRBJ2-2; tentative D call: TRBD1 (7 bases). Sequencing was done on a sample of peripheral blood. This CDR3 reads CASSGLTGRTGELFF. The CDR3 DNA reads as TGTGCCAGCAGTGGGTTGACAGGGAGGACCGGGGAGCTGTTTTTT.